This TCR beta chain was obtained from a study of radiotherapy plus CTLA-4 blockade in lung cancer. In the study overall: Overall, about 19% of patients showed an objective response, while roughly 28% attained disease control.

The assay was immunoSEQ multiplex PCR, and TCRdb's table has in-frame clones only and misses some. The sample holds roughly 44,000 clones, around 76% seen once. CTLA-4 blockade using ipilimumab, together with focal radiation, was received by patients with chemo-refractory metastatic non-small-cell lung cancer. Between the trimmed V and J ends, which lost 4 bases and 8 bases, there was a span of 12 bases. The CDR3 contains 12 residues. Germline-derived CDR1 and CDR2 are SGHKS and YYEKEE (reference sequence). The chain is built from TRBV5-5 and TRBJ1-1; D remains unclear. The source material was peripheral blood, sampled from a patient treated with radiotherapy plus ipilimumab. This clonotype was sampled from a human donor with non-small cell lung cancer who had stable disease on radiotherapy plus ipilimumab. DNA for the CDR3: TGTGCCAGCAGCCCGCTTGGAACAGAAGCTTTCTTT. Amino acids: CASSPLGTEAFF.